This T cell receptor beta chain was captured by sequencing in a study of blood T cell repertoires in COVID-19. Using immunoSEQ multiplex PCR, the repertoire was profiled, and TCRdb retains in-frame clones only, with some absent. The sample consists of about 350,000 clones, roughly 90% of them appearing once. All exposed participants met a person with COVID-19 within 2 weeks before entering the study. The CDR3 totals 15 residues. CDR1 is KGHSH and CDR2 is LQKENI in the germline V gene. Trimming took off 3 bases at V and 1 base at J, with 9 bases between the two ends. The sample comprised PBMCs or T cells enriched from blood (not recorded which). The chain is built from TRBV18 and TRBJ1-4; possible D gene TRBD1, 5 bases. This clonotype was obtained from a woman younger than 45 who had been exposed to COVID-19. In DNA form, the CDR3 reads TGTGCCAGCTCACCTATCAGGGAAACTAATGAAAAACTGTTTTTT. It encodes CASSPIRETNEKLFF. Using reference TRBV18 and TRBJ1-4 for the parts outside the CDR3, the full variable domain is NAGVMQNPRHLVRRRGQEARLRCSPMKGHSHVYWYRQLPEEGLKFMVYLQKENIIDESGMPKERFSAEFPKEGPSILRIQQVVRGDSAAYFCASSPIRETNEKLFFGSGTQLSVL.